Listed below are T cell receptor beta chains from one sample, sequenced in a study of CD8 T cells in ankylosing spondylitis. TCRdb analysed the 5' RACE reads with MiXCR anew, one entry per CDR3 protein. Of about 310,000 distinct CDR3 sequences detected, less than 25% appear once; the ten largest clones hold 3.5%. The sequenced sample was blood, either unsorted or a sorted T cell fraction (not recorded which). Receptors were obtained from a female donor with ankylosing spondylitis or in good health (not recorded which). CDR3s include the opening cysteine and the closing phenylalanine or tryptophan. The D gene is left open where the match is weak. The size of a clone is reported for some rows only, either as once, few or many, or as a class for expanded clones.

D	V	J	size	DNA	CDR3
-	TRBV7-8	TRBJ2-5	-	TGTGCCAGCAGCTTATGGGGGCGGGAGACCCAGTACTTC	CASSLWGRETQYF
TRBD2	TRBV12-3/TRBV12-4	TRBJ2-7	few	TGTGCCAGCAGTAGCGGACTAGCGGGAGTTAATTTCGACGAGCAGTACTTC	CASSSGLAGVNFDEQYF
TRBD2	TRBV5-1	TRBJ2-1	many	TGTGCCAGCAGCTTGACTAGCGGGGCCTACAATGAGCAGTTCTTC	CASSLTSGAYNEQFF
-	TRBV12-3/TRBV12-4	TRBJ1-3	many	TGTGCCAGCAGCCCGAACGGGAGAAACACCATATATTTT	CASSPNGRNTIYF
-	TRBV4-3	TRBJ2-3	-	TGCGCCAGCAGCCTGGGCTATAGCACAGATACGCAGTATTTT	CASSLGYSTDTQYF
TRBD1	TRBV20-1	TRBJ2-7	-	TGCAGTGCCTCTGGGACAGGGGGCTCCTACGAGCAGTACTTC	CSASGTGGSYEQYF
TRBD2	TRBV12-3/TRBV12-4	TRBJ2-7	many	TGTGCCAGCAGTTTGGCGGGAGGGGACGAGCAGTACTTC	CASSLAGGDEQYF
TRBD2	TRBV12-3/TRBV12-4	TRBJ2-7	many	TGTGCCAGCAGAACTAGCGGGTCTCATGAGCAGTACTTC	CASRTSGSHEQYF
-	TRBV5-1	TRBJ1-4	-	TGCGCCAGCAGCTTCATAGACAGTAATGAAAAACTGTTTTTT	CASSFIDSNEKLFF
-	TRBV29-1	TRBJ2-3	-	TGCAGCGTTGCTTACGGGGTAGGCACAGATACGCAGTATTTT	CSVAYGVGTDTQYF
-	TRBV20-1	TRBJ2-5	many	TGCAGTGCCACTAGTATACGGTTACAAGAGACCCAGTACTTC	CSATSIRLQETQYF
TRBD2	TRBV7-2	TRBJ2-5	-	TGTGCCAGCAGCTCCACTAGCGGCGAAGGAAAGACCCAGTACTTC	CASSSTSGEGKTQYF
-	TRBV10-3	TRBJ1-2	few	TGTGCCATCAGTGAGTACCGGGTTCAGAACTATGGCTACACCTTC	CAISEYRVQNYGYTF
TRBD1	TRBV10-3	TRBJ1-4	-	TGTGCCACCCGCGGGACAGGGGATTCGAGACTGTTTTTT	CATRGTGDSRLFF
TRBD2	TRBV5-1	TRBJ2-1	many	TGCGCCAGCAGCTTGGAACGGCGGGAGCAGGCAAGAGAGCAGTTCTTC	CASSLERREQAREQFF
TRBD1	TRBV20-1	TRBJ2-1	many	TGCAGTGCTACTAGGACAGGGGTAACGGTACACGAGCAGTTCTTC	CSATRTGVTVHEQFF
TRBD2	TRBV11-2	TRBJ2-7	-	TGTGCCAGCAGCTTGGATAGACTAGCACCCGAGCAGTACTTC	CASSLDRLAPEQYF
-	TRBV12-3/TRBV12-4	TRBJ2-1	few	TGTGCCAGCAGATACGGACTCAACAATGAGCAGTTCTTC	CASRYGLNNEQFF
-	TRBV10-3	TRBJ1-2	few	TGTGCCATCAGTGAGTCAGCTAACTATGGCTACACCTTC	CAISESANYGYTF
-	TRBV7-2	TRBJ2-3	-	TGTGCCAGCAGCTTAGGACAGGGGAGGGGGGATACGCAGTATTTT	CASSLGQGRGDTQYF
-	TRBV15	TRBJ2-5	many	TGTGCCACCAGCAGAGGGGCCCAAGAGACCCAGTACTTC	CATSRGAQETQYF
-	TRBV2	TRBJ2-7	-	TGTGCCAGCAGTGATAACCTCCGGGTGTACGAGCAGTACTTC	CASSDNLRVYEQYF
TRBD2	TRBV28	TRBJ2-1	-	TGTGCCAGCAGCTACCCCCTACTAGCGGGAACCTCCTACAATGAGCAGTTCTTC	CASSYPLLAGTSYNEQFF
-	TRBV20-1	TRBJ1-4	-	TGCAGTGCTACCGGGACATCAAATGAAAAACTGTTTTTT	CSATGTSNEKLFF
-	TRBV10-1	TRBJ2-1	few	TGCGCCAGCAGGGCAAGTGTTGATGAGCAGTTCTTC	CASRASVDEQFF
-	TRBV7-9	TRBJ2-5	-	TGTGCCAGCAGCCACGGTGGTGACACCCAGTACTTC	CASSHGGDTQYF
TRBD2	TRBV5-1	TRBJ2-7	many	TGCGCCAGCAGCTTAGTAGCGGGAGTGGCCTACGAGCAGTACTTC	CASSLVAGVAYEQYF
-	TRBV7-3	TRBJ2-2	-	TGTGCCAGCAGCTCCCGATACACCGGGGAGCTGTTTTTT	CASSSRYTGELFF
TRBD2	TRBV6-1	TRBJ2-5	-	TGTGCCAGCAGTGGACTAGCGGGATTCGGGGCCCAGTACTTC	CASSGLAGFGAQYF
-	TRBV12-3/TRBV12-4	TRBJ1-5	-	TGTGCCAGCAGTTTTCGCATGGAACGACAGCCCCAGCATTTT	CASSFRMERQPQHF
-	TRBV12-3/TRBV12-4	TRBJ1-4	-	TGTGCCAGCAGTCGTGGACCCCGCTCCGGGACGTTGAGGACTAATGAAAAACTGTTTTTT	CASSRGPRSGTLRTNEKLFF
TRBD2	TRBV7-9	TRBJ2-1	-	TGTGCCAGCAGCTTAGGTAGCGGGGGGGCCAATGAGCAGTTCTTC	CASSLGSGGANEQFF
TRBD1	TRBV10-3	TRBJ1-5	few	TGTGCCATCAGTGACAGGGGGCTTCAGCCCCAGCATTTT	CAISDRGLQPQHF
-	TRBV5-6	TRBJ2-5	once	TGTACCAGCAGCTCCCTCGGCGGTATGGAGACCCAGTACTTC	CTSSSLGGMETQYF
TRBD1	TRBV18	TRBJ1-6	once	TGTGCCAGCTCTCCATCGACAGGGGGCGGAGCACCCCTCCACTTT	CASSPSTGGGAPLHF
-	TRBV7-6	TRBJ2-5	many	TGTGCCAGCAGCTTAGCGCAAGAGACCCAGTACTTC	CASSLAQETQYF
-	TRBV3-1	TRBJ2-1	-	TGTGCCAGCAGCCGCTGGGACTTGCCGAACAATGAGCAGTTCTTC	CASSRWDLPNNEQFF
-	TRBV10-3	TRBJ2-1	many	TGTGCCATCGAAGAAGATACTTTCAATGAGCAGTTCTTC	CAIEEDTFNEQFF
TRBD1	TRBV7-6	TRBJ2-7	-	TGTGCCAGCAGCTTAGTGGGGGAGACAGGGGTCTACGAGCAGTACTTC	CASSLVGETGVYEQYF
-	TRBV24-1	TRBJ2-1	-	TGTGCCACCAGTGATTTGAGGCTAGGCTCCTACAATGAGCAGTTCTTC	CATSDLRLGSYNEQFF
-	TRBV14	TRBJ2-7	-	TGTGCCAGCAGTCCAAGTCTCATGACCCACGAGCAGTACTTC	CASSPSLMTHEQYF
-	TRBV10-3	TRBJ1-5	few	TGTGCCATCAGTGAGTCAACGGGCCATCAGCCCCAGCATTTT	CAISESTGHQPQHF
TRBD1	TRBV6-2/TRBV6-3	TRBJ1-1	-	TGTGCCAGCAGCACGACAGGGGCCAGAGGAGCTTTCTTT	CASSTTGARGAFF
-	TRBV30	TRBJ1-3	-	TGTGCCTGGAGTCGGGGGCGAGGAAACACCATATATTTT	CAWSRGRGNTIYF
-	TRBV10-1	TRBJ1-5	-	TGCGCCTCCGAGATATGGGACAAACTCCATAGCAATCAGCCCCAGCATTTT	CASEIWDKLHSNQPQHF
-	TRBV6-5	TRBJ2-6	-	TGTGCCAGCAGTTGGGGATCGGCCTCTGGGGCCAACGTCCTGACTTTC	CASSWGSASGANVLTF
-	TRBV19	TRBJ2-6	-	TGTGCCAGTAGTATAAGGACAGCGTCCTCTGGGGCCAACGTCCTGACTTTC	CASSIRTASSGANVLTF
TRBD2	TRBV18	TRBJ2-1	-	TGTGCCAGCTCACCCATCGGGGGAGGGAGCCATGAGCAGTTCTTC	CASSPIGGGSHEQFF
-	TRBV11-3	TRBJ2-5	few	TGTGCCAGCAGCCGGACTTTTAAAGAGACCCAGTACTTC	CASSRTFKETQYF
-	TRBV4-3	TRBJ1-1	-	TGCGCCAGCAGCCCCGGGGGATGGGGAACTGAAGCTTTCTTT	CASSPGGWGTEAFF
TRBD2	TRBV11-3	TRBJ2-1	-	TGTGCCAGCAGCTCCCGTACGGCGACTAGCGGTGAGCAGTTCTTC	CASSSRTATSGEQFF
TRBD1	TRBV7-2	TRBJ1-2	few	TGTGCCAGCAGCTTAGGAACCCGACAGGGTGGCTACACCTTC	CASSLGTRQGGYTF
TRBD1	TRBV6-1	TRBJ1-3	few	TGTGCCAGCAACTCACCCAGGGGGCCTGGAAACACCATATATTTT	CASNSPRGPGNTIYF
TRBD2	TRBV9	TRBJ2-1	-	TGTGCCAGCAGCGCCAAGACTAGCGTGTACAATGAGCAGTTCTTC	CASSAKTSVYNEQFF